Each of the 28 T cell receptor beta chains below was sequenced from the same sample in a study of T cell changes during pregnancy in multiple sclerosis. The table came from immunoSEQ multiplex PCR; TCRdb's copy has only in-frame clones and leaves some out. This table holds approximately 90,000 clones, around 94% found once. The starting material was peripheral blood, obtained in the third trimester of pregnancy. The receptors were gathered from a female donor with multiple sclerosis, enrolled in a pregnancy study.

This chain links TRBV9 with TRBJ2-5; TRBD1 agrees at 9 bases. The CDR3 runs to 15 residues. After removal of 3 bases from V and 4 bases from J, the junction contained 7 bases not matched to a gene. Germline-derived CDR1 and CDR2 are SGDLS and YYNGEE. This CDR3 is CASSAQGALLETQYF. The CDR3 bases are TGTGCCAGCAGCGCACAGGGGGCGTTGTTAGAGACCCAGTACTTC.

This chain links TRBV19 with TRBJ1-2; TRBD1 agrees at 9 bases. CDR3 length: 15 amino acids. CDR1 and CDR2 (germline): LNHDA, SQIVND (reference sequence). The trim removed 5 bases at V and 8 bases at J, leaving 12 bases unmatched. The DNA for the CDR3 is TGTGCCAGTAGTCTATACCGGGACAGGGCAAGAGGCTACACCTTC. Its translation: CASSLYRDRARGYTF.

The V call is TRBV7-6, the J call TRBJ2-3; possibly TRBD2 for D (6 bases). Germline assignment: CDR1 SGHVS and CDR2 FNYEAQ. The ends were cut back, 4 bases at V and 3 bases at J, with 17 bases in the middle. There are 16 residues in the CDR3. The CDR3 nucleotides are TGTGCCAGCAGCTCCGCCGGAGGGGTGACGACAGATACGCAGTATTTT. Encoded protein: CASSSAGGVTTDTQYF.

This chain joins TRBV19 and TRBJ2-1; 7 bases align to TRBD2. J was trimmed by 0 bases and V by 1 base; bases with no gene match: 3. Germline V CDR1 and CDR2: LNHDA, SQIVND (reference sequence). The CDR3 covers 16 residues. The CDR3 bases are TGTGCCAGTAGTATAGGAGGCGGGAGCTCCTACAATGAGCAGTTCTTC. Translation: CASSIGGGSSYNEQFF. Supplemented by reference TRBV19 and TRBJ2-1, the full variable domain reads DGGITQSPKYLFRKEGQNVTLSCEQNLNHDAMYWYRQDPGQGLRLIYYSQIVNDFQKGDIAEGYSVSREKKESFPLTVTSAQKNPTAFYLCASSIGGGSSYNEQFFGPGTRLTVL.

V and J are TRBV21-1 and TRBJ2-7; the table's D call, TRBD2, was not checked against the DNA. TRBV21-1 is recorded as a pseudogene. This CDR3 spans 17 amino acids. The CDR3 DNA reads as TGTGCCAGCAGCACAAAGGCGACTAGCGGGACCCCCTACGAGCAGTACTTC. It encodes CASSTKATSGTPYEQYF.

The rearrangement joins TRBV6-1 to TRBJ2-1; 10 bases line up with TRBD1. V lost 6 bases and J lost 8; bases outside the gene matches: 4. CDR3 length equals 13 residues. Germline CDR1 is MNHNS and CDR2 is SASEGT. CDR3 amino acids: CASRRQGAYEQFF. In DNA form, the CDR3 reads TGTGCCAGCAGAAGACAGGGGGCTTATGAGCAGTTCTTC.

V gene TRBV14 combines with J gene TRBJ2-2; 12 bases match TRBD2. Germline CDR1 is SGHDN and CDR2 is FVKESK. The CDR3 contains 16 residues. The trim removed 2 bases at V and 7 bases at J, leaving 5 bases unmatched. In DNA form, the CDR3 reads TGTGCCAGCAGCCAAAGACTAGCGGGAGTCGGCGGGGAGCTGTTTTTT. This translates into CASSQRLAGVGGELFF.

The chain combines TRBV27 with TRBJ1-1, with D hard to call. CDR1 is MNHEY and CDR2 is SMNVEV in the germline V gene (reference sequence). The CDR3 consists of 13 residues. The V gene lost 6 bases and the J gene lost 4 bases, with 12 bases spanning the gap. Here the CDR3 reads CASRAHSGTEAFF. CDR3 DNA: TGTGCCAGCAGGGCCCATTCGGGCACTGAAGCTTTCTTT.

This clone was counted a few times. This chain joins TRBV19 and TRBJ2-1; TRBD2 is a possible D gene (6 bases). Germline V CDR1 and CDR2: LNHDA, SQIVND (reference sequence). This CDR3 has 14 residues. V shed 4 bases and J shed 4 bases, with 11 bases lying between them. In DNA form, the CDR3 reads TGTGCCAGTAGTACGGGGGAGGATTACAATGAGCAGTTCTTC. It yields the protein CASSTGEDYNEQFF. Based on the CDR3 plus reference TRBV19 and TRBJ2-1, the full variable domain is DGGITQSPKYLFRKEGQNVTLSCEQNLNHDAMYWYRQDPGQGLRLIYYSQIVNDFQKGDIAEGYSVSREKKESFPLTVTSAQKNPTAFYLCASSTGEDYNEQFFGPGTRLTVL.

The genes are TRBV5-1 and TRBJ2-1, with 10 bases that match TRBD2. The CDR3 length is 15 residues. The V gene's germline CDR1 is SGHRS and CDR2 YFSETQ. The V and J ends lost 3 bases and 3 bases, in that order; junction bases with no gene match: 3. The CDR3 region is CASSSLAGYYNEQFF. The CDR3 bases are TGCGCCAGCAGCTCACTAGCGGGATACTACAATGAGCAGTTCTTC.

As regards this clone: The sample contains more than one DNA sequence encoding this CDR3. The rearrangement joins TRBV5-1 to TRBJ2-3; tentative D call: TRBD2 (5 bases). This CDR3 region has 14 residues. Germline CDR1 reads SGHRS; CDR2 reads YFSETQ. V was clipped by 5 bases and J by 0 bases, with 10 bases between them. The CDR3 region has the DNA TGCGCCAGCAGGCGGGTCTCTAGCACAGATACGCAGTATTTT. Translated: CASRRVSSTDTQYF.

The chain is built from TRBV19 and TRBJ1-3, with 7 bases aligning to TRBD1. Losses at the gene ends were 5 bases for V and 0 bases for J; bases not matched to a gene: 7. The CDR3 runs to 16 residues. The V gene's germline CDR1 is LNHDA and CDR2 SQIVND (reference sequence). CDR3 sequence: CASSVDREGSGNTIYF. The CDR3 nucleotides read TGTGCCAGTAGTGTCGACAGGGAAGGCTCTGGAAACACCATATATTTT.

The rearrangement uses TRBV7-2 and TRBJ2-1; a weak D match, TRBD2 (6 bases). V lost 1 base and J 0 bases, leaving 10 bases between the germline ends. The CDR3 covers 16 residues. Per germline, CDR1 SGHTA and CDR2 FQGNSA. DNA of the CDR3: TGTGCCAGCAGCTTAGAGGGCGGGGTCTCCTACAATGAGCAGTTCTTC. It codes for CASSLEGGVSYNEQFF.

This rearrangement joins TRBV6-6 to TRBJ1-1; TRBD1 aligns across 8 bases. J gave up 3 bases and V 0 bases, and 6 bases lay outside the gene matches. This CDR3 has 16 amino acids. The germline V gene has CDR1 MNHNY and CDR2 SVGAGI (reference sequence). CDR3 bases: TGTGCCAGCAGTTACTCAGGCAGGGGGCAGGACACTGAAGCTTTCTTT. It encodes CASSYSGRGQDTEAFF.

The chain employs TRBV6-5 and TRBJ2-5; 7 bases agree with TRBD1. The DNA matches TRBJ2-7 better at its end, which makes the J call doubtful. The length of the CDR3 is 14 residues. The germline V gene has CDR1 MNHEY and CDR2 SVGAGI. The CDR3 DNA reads TGTGCCAGCAGGATACACCGGGACAGTCACGAGCAGTACTTC. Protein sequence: CASRIHRDSHEQYF.

In DNA form, the CDR3 reads TGTGCCAGCAGTTTATCTCAGGGGCGTGAGCAGTTCTTC. This sequence encodes CASSLSQGREQFF. This chain connects TRBV27 to TRBJ2-1; D may be TRBD1 (6 bases). The CDR3 loop spans 13 amino acids. Germline V gene data show CDR1 as MNHEY and CDR2 as SMNVEV (reference sequence). V dropped 0 bases and J dropped 9 bases, with 9 bases sitting between them.

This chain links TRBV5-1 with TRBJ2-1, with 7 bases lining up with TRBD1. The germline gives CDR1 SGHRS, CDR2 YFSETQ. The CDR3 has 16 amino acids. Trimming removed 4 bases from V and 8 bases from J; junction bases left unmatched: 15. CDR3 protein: CASSPIDRDPTHEQFF. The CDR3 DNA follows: TGCGCCAGCAGCCCTATTGACAGGGACCCCACGCATGAGCAGTTCTTC.

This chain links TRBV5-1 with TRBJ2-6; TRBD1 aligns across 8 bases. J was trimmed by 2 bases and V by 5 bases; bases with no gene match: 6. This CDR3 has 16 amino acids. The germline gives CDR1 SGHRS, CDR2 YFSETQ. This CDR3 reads CASSSPGGAGANVLTF. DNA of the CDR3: TGCGCCAGCAGTTCCCCAGGGGGCGCTGGGGCCAACGTCCTGACTTTC.

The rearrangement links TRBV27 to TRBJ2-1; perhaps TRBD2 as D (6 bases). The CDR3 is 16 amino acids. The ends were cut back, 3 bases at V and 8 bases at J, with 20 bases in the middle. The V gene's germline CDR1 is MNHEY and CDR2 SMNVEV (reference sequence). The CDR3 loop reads CASSFGGWGNGDEQFF. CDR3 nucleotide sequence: TGTGCCAGCAGTTTTGGGGGGTGGGGGAACGGGGATGAGCAGTTCTTC.

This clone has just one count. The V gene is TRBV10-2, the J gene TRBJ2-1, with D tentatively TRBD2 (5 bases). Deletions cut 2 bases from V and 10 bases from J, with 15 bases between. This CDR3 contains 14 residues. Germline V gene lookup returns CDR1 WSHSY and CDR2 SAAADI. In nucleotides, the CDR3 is TGCGCCAGCAGTGAGAGGACTCACCGCTACGAGCAGTTCTTC. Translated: CASSERTHRYEQFF.

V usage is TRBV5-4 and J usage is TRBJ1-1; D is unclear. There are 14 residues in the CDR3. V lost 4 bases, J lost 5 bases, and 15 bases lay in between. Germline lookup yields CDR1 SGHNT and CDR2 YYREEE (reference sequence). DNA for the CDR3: TGTGCCAGCAGCCCGCAGGCAACTGGGACTGAAGCTTTCTTT. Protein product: CASSPQATGTEAFF.

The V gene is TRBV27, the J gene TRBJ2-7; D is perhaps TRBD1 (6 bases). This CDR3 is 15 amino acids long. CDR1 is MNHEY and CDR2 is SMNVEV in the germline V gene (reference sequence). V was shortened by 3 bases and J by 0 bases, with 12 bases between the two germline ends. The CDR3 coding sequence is TGTGCCAGCAGTTTCGGGCAGGGGCTCTCCTACGAGCAGTACTTC. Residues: CASSFGQGLSYEQYF.

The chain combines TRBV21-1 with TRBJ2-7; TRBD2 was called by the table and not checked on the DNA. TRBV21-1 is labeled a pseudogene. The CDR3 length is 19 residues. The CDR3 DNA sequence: TGTGCCAGCAGCAAAGCGCAAACTAGCGGGGGGATTAGCTCCTACGAGCAGTACTTC. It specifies CASSKAQTSGGISSYEQYF.

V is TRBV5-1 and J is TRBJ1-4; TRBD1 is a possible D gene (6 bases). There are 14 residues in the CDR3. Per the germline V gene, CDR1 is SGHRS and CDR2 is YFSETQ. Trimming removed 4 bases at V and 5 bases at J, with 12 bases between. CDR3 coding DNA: TGCGCCAGCAGCGGGGGGGCAGGGAATGAAAAACTGTTTTTT. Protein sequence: CASSGGAGNEKLFF.

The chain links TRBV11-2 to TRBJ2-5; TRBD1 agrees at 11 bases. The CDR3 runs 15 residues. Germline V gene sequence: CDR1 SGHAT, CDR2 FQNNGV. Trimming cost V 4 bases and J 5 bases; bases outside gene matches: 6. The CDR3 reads CASSSGTGGSETQYF. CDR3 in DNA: TGTGCCAGCAGCTCCGGGACAGGGGGAAGCGAGACCCAGTACTTC.

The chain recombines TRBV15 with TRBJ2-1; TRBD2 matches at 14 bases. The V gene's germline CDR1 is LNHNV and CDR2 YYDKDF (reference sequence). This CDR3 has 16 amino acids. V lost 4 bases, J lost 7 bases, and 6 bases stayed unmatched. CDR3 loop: CATSTRLAGGQNEQFF. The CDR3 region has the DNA TGTGCCACCAGCACCCGACTAGCGGGAGGGCAAAATGAGCAGTTCTTC.

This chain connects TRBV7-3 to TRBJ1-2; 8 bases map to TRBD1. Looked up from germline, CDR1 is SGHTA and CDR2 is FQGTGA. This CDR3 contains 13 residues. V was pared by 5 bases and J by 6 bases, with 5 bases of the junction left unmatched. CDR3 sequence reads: CASSRSTGDGYTF. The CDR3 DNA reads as TGTGCCAGCAGCCGATCGACAGGGGATGGCTACACCTTC.

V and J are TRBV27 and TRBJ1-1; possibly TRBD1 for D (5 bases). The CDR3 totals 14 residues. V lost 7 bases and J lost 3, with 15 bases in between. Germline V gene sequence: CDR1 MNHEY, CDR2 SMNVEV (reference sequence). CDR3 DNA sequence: TGTGCCAGCAAAGATGGGGGGGGGTACACTGAAGCTTTCTTT. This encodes CASKDGGGYTEAFF.